A single sample is the source of the 19 T cell receptor beta chains below, sequenced in a study of T cells in localized non-small cell lung cancer. Measured with immunoSEQ multiplex PCR; TCRdb has only the in-frame clones, and not every one. Of about 83,000 clones in the sample, 80% were seen once. The specimen comprised peripheral blood, sampled before any cancer treatment. These receptors originate from a female donor older than 55 with stage I lung adenocarcinoma.

This clone was seen more than once but under ten times. This chain joins TRBV2 and TRBJ2-5, with D tentatively TRBD2 (5 bases). CDR3 size: 15 residues. Trimming removed 2 bases at V and 1 base at J, with 11 bases between. CDR1 is SNHLY, CDR2 FYNNEI, per germline. The CDR3 sequence is CASSEHEGPQETQYF. CDR3 DNA sequence: TGTGCCAGCAGTGAACACGAGGGTCCCCAAGAGACCCAGTACTTC.

This clone has more than one count but fewer than ten. The CDR3 DNA is TGCGCCAGCAGCCACCTGACAGGGAGCGGGGACGAGCAGTACTTC. It specifies CASSHLTGSGDEQYF. The V call is TRBV4-3, the J call TRBJ2-7; TRBD1 or TRBD2 may be the D gene (7 bases each). The CDR3 spans 15 residues. The ends were cut back, 3 bases at V and 5 bases at J, with 17 bases in the middle. CDR1 and CDR2 (germline): LGHNA, YSLEER.

The rearrangement joins TRBV7-9 to TRBJ2-6, with D possibly being TRBD1 (5 bases). The CDR3 is 16 amino acids. The V gene's germline CDR1 is SEHNR and CDR2 FQNEAQ (reference sequence). V was shortened by 2 bases and J by 3 bases, with 11 bases between the two germline ends. The CDR3 loop is CASSLSGLRGANVLTF. The CDR3 nucleotides are TGTGCCAGCAGCTTATCAGGGTTGCGTGGGGCCAACGTCCTGACTTTC.

This clone was picked up a small number of times. This chain connects TRBV11-2 to TRBJ1-1, with D maybe TRBD1 (6 bases). Germline CDR1 is SGHAT and CDR2 is FQNNGV. V gave up 4 bases and J gave up 2 bases, with 11 bases separating them. The CDR3 extends over 14 amino acids. CDR3 sequence reads: CASSSPGANTEAFF. In DNA form, the CDR3 reads TGTGCCAGCAGCTCCCCAGGGGCTAACACTGAAGCTTTCTTT.

This clone was detected many times. The rearrangement joins TRBV21-1 to TRBJ1-2; TRBD1 is the table's D call, not checked against the DNA. TRBV21-1 is a recognized pseudogene. The CDR3 length is 14 residues. CDR3 sequence reads: CASRTGTGEIGYTF. The CDR3 coding sequence is TGTGCCAGCAGAACAGGGACAGGGGAGATTGGCTACACCTTC.

The chain uses TRBV27 and TRBJ1-2, with 7 bases that match TRBD1. The CDR3 contains 14 residues. Germline CDR1 and CDR2: MNHEY and SMNVEV (reference sequence). The J segment lost 7 bases and the V segment lost 11 bases, leaving 16 bases of the junction unmatched. Here the CDR3 reads CAGQGGSPVVGYTF. DNA for the CDR3: TGTGCCGGCCAGGGGGGGAGTCCCGTAGTTGGCTACACCTTC.

In this sample, this clone turned up once. This sequence joins TRBV2 and TRBJ2-2; D uncertain. CDR1 is SNHLY, CDR2 FYNNEI, per germline. V dropped 10 bases and J dropped 4 bases, with 13 bases sitting between them. The CDR3 contains 13 residues. CDR3 in DNA: TGTGCCAACTCTTACCGGACCACCGGGGAGCTGTTTTTT. Its protein product is CANSYRTTGELFF.

The chain uses TRBV21-1 and TRBJ1-1. TRBV21-1 is reported as a pseudogene. This CDR3 comprises 18 residues. The CDR3 is CASSKGALRATVGTEAFF. The CDR3 nucleotides are TGTGCCAGCAGCAAGGGAGCGCTACGGGCTACAGTGGGGACTGAAGCTTTCTTT.

This rearrangement joins TRBV2 to TRBJ1-2; D ambiguous. V shed 11 bases and J shed 6 bases, with 19 bases lying between them. CDR1 and CDR2 (germline): SNHLY, FYNNEI. CDR3 length: 13 amino acids. This CDR3 is CACSGMKVDGYTF. CDR3 sequence (DNA): TGTGCCTGTAGTGGGATGAAGGTCGATGGCTACACCTTC.

Only one count was recorded for this clone. The chain carries TRBV9 and TRBJ2-1, with D uncertain. The CDR3 contains 13 residues. The germline CDR1 and CDR2 sequences are SGDLS and YYNGEE. Trimming removed 0 bases from V and 5 bases from J, with 6 bases in between. CDR3 region: CASSVGLDNEQFF. The DNA of the CDR3 is TGTGCCAGCAGCGTAGGGCTCGACAATGAGCAGTTCTTC.

The chain links TRBV6-5 to TRBJ1-1; D is possibly TRBD1 (5 bases). This CDR3 has 12 amino acids. V was cut by 4 bases and J by 8 bases, with 11 bases left in between. The V gene's germline CDR1 is MNHEY and CDR2 SVGAGI. CDR3 in DNA: TGTGCCAGCAGTTGGCTGGGGCAGGAAGCTTTCTTT. Residues: CASSWLGQEAFF.

The chain uses TRBV7-6 and TRBJ1-3, with D unclear. CDR3 length: 15 residues. Germline V CDR1 and CDR2: SGHVS, FNYEAQ. The V end lost 5 bases, the J end lost 0 bases, and 11 bases lay between the germline ends. For the CDR3, the DNA is TGTGCCAGCAGCCCGACGGATCTCTCTGGAAACACCATATATTTT. Its translation: CASSPTDLSGNTIYF.

The rearrangement joins TRBV28 to TRBJ1-5; D is undetermined. The CDR3 contains 16 residues. V shed 3 bases and J shed 2 bases, with 14 bases lying between them. The germline CDR1 and CDR2 sequences are MDHEN and SYDVKM. The CDR3 nucleotides read TGTGCCAGCAGTTTGGGAGGAGGTGATGGCAATCAGCCCCAGCATTTT. This sequence encodes CASSLGGGDGNQPQHF.

The chain uses TRBV19 and TRBJ2-1; tentatively, D is TRBD2 (7 bases). The CDR3 sequence is 14 residues long. Deletions cut 7 bases from V and 7 bases from J, with 17 bases between. From germline, CDR1 is LNHDA and CDR2 SQIVND (reference sequence). In nucleotides, the CDR3 is TGTGCCAGTACCCAAGGGGGGGGCGTTAATGAGCAGTTCTTC. It specifies CASTQGGGVNEQFF. The full variable domain, rest sourced from reference TRBV19 and TRBJ2-1, is DGGITQSPKYLFRKEGQNVTLSCEQNLNHDAMYWYRQDPGQGLRLIYYSQIVNDFQKGDIAEGYSVSREKKESFPLTVTSAQKNPTAFYLCASTQGGGVNEQFFGPGTRLTVL.

The genes are TRBV10-3 and TRBJ2-7; 10 bases are shared with TRBD2. The CDR3 runs 14 residues. J gave up 6 bases and V 3 bases, and 5 bases lay outside the gene matches. Germline CDR1 ENHRY, CDR2 SYGVKD. The CDR3 is CAISDTAGGPEQYF. The CDR3 DNA reads as TGTGCCATCAGTGATACAGCGGGAGGGCCCGAGCAGTACTTC.

The V gene is TRBV12-5, the J gene TRBJ2-7; D is possibly TRBD1 or TRBD2 (5 bases each). V dropped 3 bases and J dropped 7 bases, with 13 bases sitting between them. Germline lookup yields CDR1 LGHNT and CDR2 FRNRAP. CDR3 length equals 13 residues. For the CDR3, the DNA is TGTGCTAGTGGTTTAGGGACCTCGGGGGAGCAGTACTTC. This gives the protein CASGLGTSGEQYF.

The rearrangement joins TRBV30 to TRBJ2-5, with TRBD2 as a possible D gene (5 bases). The CDR3 totals 15 residues. Trimming stripped 1 base from V and 1 base from J, with 13 bases between. In germline, CDR1 is GTSNPN, CDR2 SVGIG (reference sequence). The CDR3 bases are TGTGCCTGGAGTGGGGGAAGCGGCTTCCAAGAGACCCAGTACTTC. Translation: CAWSGGSGFQETQYF.

The V and J genes are TRBV7-3 and TRBJ2-5, with TRBD1 matching 8 bases. V dropped 4 bases and J dropped 5; count of bases not matched to a gene: 3. CDR3 size: 13 residues. Germline CDR1 SGHTA, CDR2 FQGTGA. The CDR3 region has the DNA TGTGCCAGCAGCTCCAGGGGGCCGGAGACCCAGTACTTC. Protein sequence: CASSSRGPETQYF.

A few counts support this clone. V is TRBV7-2 and J is TRBJ1-2; weak D call: TRBD1 (5 bases). Germline CDR1 SGHTA, CDR2 FQGNSA. The CDR3 covers 13 residues. The DNA of the CDR3 is TGTGTCGTGCCCGGGACCCCCCGATCGGGCTACACCTTC. Protein sequence: CVVPGTPRSGYTF.